One sample yielded the 22 T cell receptor beta chains listed below, sequenced in a study of CD8+ T cells in alopecia areata. Treatment indicated: oral pan-JAK inhibitor, 5-10 mg twice daily. After isolation, RNA underwent reverse transcription to generate cDNA as the sequencing template. Clones were sequenced by immunoSEQ multiplex PCR, and TCRdb holds only the in-frame ones, with some missing. The profile shows roughly 180,000 clones, 51% of them singletons. Sequencing used CD8+ T cells sorted from blood, obtained around week 52, from a patient treated with tofacitinib. The source is a human donor with alopecia areata.

The chain recombines TRBV12-5 with TRBJ2-1, with TRBD2 matching 9 bases. The CDR3 length is 16 residues. The V and J ends lost 0 bases and 5 bases, in that order; junction bases with no gene match: 5. Germline CDR1 reads LGHNT; CDR2 reads FRNRAP. The CDR3 here is CASGLVGLAGHNEQFF. The CDR3 bases are TGTGCTAGTGGTTTGGTTGGCCTAGCGGGACACAATGAGCAGTTCTTC.

The chain recombines TRBV5-6 with TRBJ2-4; TRBD1 agrees at 7 bases. CDR3 size: 12 residues. Looked up from germline, CDR1 is SGHDT and CDR2 is YYEEEE. V gave up 4 bases and J gave up 9 bases; unmatched junction bases: 4. The DNA for the CDR3 is TGTGCCAGCAGCGGGGACAGTGGCATTCAGTACTTC. This translates into CASSGDSGIQYF.

This clone was counted a few times. This rearrangement joins TRBV2 to TRBJ2-7; D is unclear. There are 11 residues in the CDR3. Germline V lookup: CDR1 SNHLY, CDR2 FYNNEI. V lost 5 bases and J lost 3, with 5 bases in between. CDR3 sequence: CASSPIYEQYF. CDR3 DNA sequence: TGTGCCAGCAGTCCGATCTACGAGCAGTACTTC. The full variable domain, with the rest looked up from reference TRBV2 and TRBJ2-7, is EPEVTQTPSHQVTQMGQEVILRCVPISNHLYFYWYRQILGQKVEFLVSFYNNEISEKSEIFDDQFSVERPDGSNFTLKIRSTKLEDSAMYFCASSPIYEQYFGPGTRLTVT.

The chain employs TRBV6-1 and TRBJ1-4; D unclear. With 6 bases removed from V and 8 bases from J, the gap between germline ends came to 16 bases. There are 14 residues in the CDR3. Germline-derived CDR1 and CDR2 are MNHNS and SASEGT. In DNA, the CDR3 is TGTGCCAGCAGATCAGCCTCGGCTGCGGAAAAACTGTTTTTT. This gives the protein CASRSASAAEKLFF.

This rearrangement joins TRBV13 to TRBJ1-2, with D possibly TRBD1 on 5 matching bases. This CDR3 has 13 amino acids. Germline CDR1 reads PRHDT; CDR2 reads FYEKMQ (reference sequence). V was shortened by 2 bases and J by 4 bases, with 8 bases between the two germline ends. CDR3 sequence: CASSLPGGYGYTF. As DNA, the CDR3 is TGTGCCAGCAGCTTACCGGGGGGCTATGGCTACACCTTC.

V gene TRBV27 combines with J gene TRBJ2-5, with TRBD1 matching 7 bases. In germline, CDR1 is MNHEY, CDR2 SMNVEV (reference sequence). With V trimmed by 5 bases and J by 3 bases, 0 bases remained unmatched. The CDR3 totals 12 residues. The CDR3 here is CASSGQEETQYF. Written as DNA, the CDR3 is TGTGCCAGCAGTGGACAGGAAGAGACCCAGTACTTC.

The table lists this clone with a count of one. This rearrangement joins TRBV11-2 to TRBJ2-7; 7 nucleotides match TRBD2. Trimming at V came to 4 bases and at J to 3 bases, leaving 9 bases not matched to a gene. The CDR3 totals 15 residues. CDR1 is SGHAT and CDR2 is FQNNGV in the germline V gene. The CDR3 spells CASSSRAGEYYEQYF. The CDR3 coding sequence is TGTGCCAGCAGCTCCCGCGCGGGGGAATACTACGAGCAGTACTTC.

In regard to this clone: Its ends do not fully match the called genes, so a read error is possible. This chain links TRBV7-7 with TRBJ2-5; 9 nucleotides match TRBD1. The germline V gene encodes CDR1 SSHAT and CDR2 FNYEAQ (reference sequence). The CDR3 contains 15 residues. The CDR3 sequence: CASSLVGTGQETQYF. CDR3 nucleotides: TGTGCTAGCAGCTTAGTCGGGACAGGGCAAGAGACCCAGTACTTC. Variable domain in full (rest from reference TRBV7-7 and TRBJ2-5): GAGVSQSPRYKVTKRGQDVTLRCDPISSHATLYWYQQALGQGPEFLTYFNYEAQPDKSGLPSDRFSAERPEGSISTLTIQRTEQRDSAMYRCASSLVGTGQETQYFGPGTRLLVL.

The chain joins TRBV6-1 to TRBJ1-2, with D maybe TRBD1 (5 bases). Germline values: CDR1 MNHNS, CDR2 SASEGT. This CDR3 comprises 16 residues. V was clipped by 1 base and J by 4 bases, with 16 bases between them. Here the CDR3 DNA reads TGTGCCAGCAGTGAAGAGGACACCTTGCAGACCTATGGCTACACCTTC. It translates to CASSEEDTLQTYGYTF.

The chain joins TRBV28 to TRBJ1-5; possibly TRBD1 for D (6 bases). Germline V gene sequence: CDR1 MDHEN, CDR2 SYDVKM. This CDR3 has 15 residues. V lost 2 bases, J lost 0 bases, and 8 bases lay in between. Written as DNA, the CDR3 is TGTGCCAGCAGTTTACAGGGGAATAGCAATCAGCCCCAGCATTTT. Translating gives CASSLQGNSNQPQHF.

V is TRBV14 and J is TRBJ2-7; D is undetermined. Germline V gives CDR1 SGHDN, CDR2 FVKESK. The CDR3 consists of 15 residues. Trimming removed 0 bases at V and 0 bases at J, with 9 bases between. The CDR3 region has the DNA TGTGCCAGCAGCCAAGACTTGGTGACCTCCTACGAGCAGTACTTC. It encodes CASSQDLVTSYEQYF. The variable domain in full, completed from reference TRBV14 and TRBJ2-7, reads EAGVTQFPSHSVIEKGQTVTLRCDPISGHDNLYWYRRVMGKEIKFLLHFVKESKQDESGMPNNRFLAERTGGTYSTLKVQPAELEDSGVYFCASSQDLVTSYEQYFGPGTRLTVT.

In nucleotides, the CDR3 is TGTGCCAGCAGCCTCTTTGAAGGGAACACTGAAGCTTTCTTT. Protein: CASSLFEGNTEAFF. This chain connects TRBV9 to TRBJ1-1; D is undetermined. The CDR3 has 14 amino acids. Trimming cost V 4 bases and J 1 base, with 11 bases left between them. In germline, CDR1 is SGDLS, CDR2 YYNGEE. The entire variable domain, with the rest obtained from reference TRBV9 and TRBJ1-1, is as follows: DSGVTQTPKHLITATGQRVTLRCSPRSGDLSVYWYQQSLDQGLQFLIQYYNGEERAKGNILERFSAQQFPDLHSELNLSSLELGDSALYFCASSLFEGNTEAFFGQGTRLTVV.

This clone has more than one count but fewer than ten. The chain links TRBV6-1 to TRBJ2-7; tentative D call: TRBD2 (6 bases). CDR3 length: 17 amino acids. V dropped 1 base and J dropped 0 bases, with 16 bases sitting between them. Germline V gives CDR1 MNHNS, CDR2 SASEGT. The CDR3 DNA follows: TGTGCCAGCAGTGAAGAATGGACTACTGCGCCCTCCTACGAGCAGTACTTC. It yields the protein CASSEEWTTAPSYEQYF.

The V and J genes are TRBV6-5 and TRBJ1-1; D might be TRBD1 (5 bases). Germline values: CDR1 MNHEY, CDR2 SVGAGI. Trimming took off 7 bases at V and 1 base at J, with 16 bases between the two ends. The CDR3 runs 15 residues. This CDR3 reads CASTLSGLTNTEAFF. The CDR3 nucleotides read TGTGCCAGCACCTTATCGGGACTTACGAACACTGAAGCTTTCTTT.

This chain connects TRBV15 to TRBJ2-1; D ambiguous. CDR3 length: 12 amino acids. Trimming removed 0 bases from V and 9 bases from J, with 6 bases in between. CDR1 is LNHNV, CDR2 YYDKDF, per germline (reference sequence). Here the CDR3 DNA reads TGTGCCACCAGCAGAGAGTCAGGTGAGCAGTTCTTC. Its translation is CATSRESGEQFF.

The chain recombines TRBV5-6 with TRBJ2-1; TRBD2 matches 8 bases. The CDR3 has 18 amino acids. J gave up 0 bases and V 4 bases, and 12 bases lay outside the gene matches. The germline gives CDR1 SGHDT, CDR2 YYEEEE. The CDR3 region is CASSPGGSGGISYNEQFF. The CDR3 bases are TGTGCCAGCAGCCCCGGGGGCAGCGGGGGAATCTCCTACAATGAGCAGTTCTTC. The whole variable domain, remainder taken from reference TRBV5-6 and TRBJ2-1, is DAGVTQSPTHLIKTRGQQVTLRCSPKSGHDTVSWYQQALGQGPQFIFQYYEEEERQRGNFPDRFSGHQFPNYSSELNVNALLLGDSALYLCASSPGGSGGISYNEQFFGPGTRLTVL.

V gene TRBV5-1 combines with J gene TRBJ2-1; 10 positions agree with TRBD2. Germline values: CDR1 SGHRS, CDR2 YFSETQ. V trimming: 4 bases; J trimming: 2 bases; junction bases outside the gene matches: 6. The CDR3 runs to 16 residues. DNA for the CDR3: TGCGCCAGCAGCCACCTAGCGGGGGATCCCTACAATGAGCAGTTCTTC. Translated: CASSHLAGDPYNEQFF. Drawing the rest from reference TRBV5-1 and TRBJ2-1, the complete variable domain is KAGVTQTPRYLIKTRGQQVTLSCSPISGHRSVSWYQQTPGQGLQFLFEYFSETQRNKGNFPGRFSGRQFSNSRSEMNVSTLELGDSALYLCASSHLAGDPYNEQFFGPGTRLTVL.

The chain is built from TRBV11-1 and TRBJ2-4; 7 nucleotides align to TRBD1. With 5 bases clipped from V and 4 bases from J, the junction kept 2 bases outside the gene matches. The germline V gene has CDR1 SGHAT and CDR2 FQDESV (reference sequence). The CDR3 sequence is 13 residues long. CDR3 amino acids: CASSRGQKNIQYF. CDR3 coding DNA: TGTGCCAGCAGCCGGGGACAGAAAAACATTCAGTACTTC.

This clone appeared a few times. The chain has TRBV29-1 and TRBJ1-1; the match to TRBD1 covers 8 bases. The length of the CDR3 is 14 residues. The V gene's germline CDR1 is SQVTM and CDR2 ANQGSEA. Trimming removed 4 bases from V and 7 bases from J; junction bases left unmatched: 11. CDR3 sequence reads: CSVVPGQVKGEAFF. The CDR3 DNA is TGCAGCGTTGTTCCGGGACAGGTGAAGGGTGAAGCTTTCTTT.

The V gene is TRBV10-3, the J gene TRBJ1-1, with a possible D match to TRBD1 (6 bases). Germline V gives CDR1 ENHRY, CDR2 SYGVKD. Trimming stripped 8 bases from V and 5 bases from J, with 18 bases between. The CDR3 is 14 residues long. As DNA, the CDR3 is TGTGCCATCGCCCAACAGGGAGTGGAAACTGAAGCTTTCTTT. This translates into CAIAQQGVETEAFF.

This clone was seen once. The chain is built from TRBV19 and TRBJ2-7; the D gene is possibly TRBD1 (6 bases). The V end was cut by 5 bases, the J end by 2 bases, with 13 bases between. Germline CDR1 is LNHDA and CDR2 is SQIVND (reference sequence). The CDR3 contains 14 residues. The CDR3 bases are TGTGCCAGTAGTTTGGGGGCGAGGACCTACGAGCAGTACTTC. It encodes CASSLGARTYEQYF.

The gene calls are TRBV10-2 and TRBJ2-3; tentatively, D is TRBD2 (5 bases). Germline V gene sequence: CDR1 WSHSY, CDR2 SAAADI. This CDR3 is built from 14 residues. The V gene lost 4 bases and the J gene lost 0 bases, with 8 bases spanning the gap. The CDR3 region is CASSVRDSTDTQYF. The CDR3 DNA follows: TGCGCCAGCAGTGTGAGGGATAGCACAGATACGCAGTATTTT.